The 11 T cell receptor beta chains presented below share a single source sample, sequenced in a study of T cells in Graves' hyperthyroidism and ophthalmopathy (dated by TCRdb to 2018 to 2020). Library method: multiplex PCR. Sequencing was carried out with an Illumina HiSeq 2000. TCR beta CDR3 regions were amplified from RNA transcripts. The first round of RT-PCR for the TCR CDR3 was performed with the HTBI primer set and the Qiagen OneStep RT-PCR kit. In TCRdb, the public reads were trimmed at Q25 with fastp and aligned with MiXCR, with productive beta chains retained. Every entry covers one CDR3 protein and lists the most common genes and DNA from its rows. Counted in this sample were under 450,000 distinct CDR3 sequences; about 14% of them appeared once. The biggest ten clones account for about 20% of the sample. Sequenced: blood. The origin of the receptors is a man aged 25 to 40 with Graves' hyperthyroidism that later progressed to Graves' ophthalmopathy.

This clonotype was observed a few times. The J gene is TRBJ2-7, the V gene TRBV5-1; 8 bases line up with TRBD1. The CDR3 is 15 residues long. V was pared by 1 base and J by 4 bases, with 7 bases of the junction left unmatched. CDR1 SGHRS and CDR2 YFSETQ come from the germline V gene. The CDR3 loop is CASSLSPGQVYEQYF. CDR3 in DNA: TGCGCCAGCAGCTTGAGTCCGGGACAGGTTTACGAGCAGTACTTC.

This clonotype was observed a handful of times. This chain connects TRBV28 to TRBJ1-1; a possible D gene is TRBD1 (5 bases). The CDR3 extends over 14 amino acids. In germline, CDR1 is MDHEN, CDR2 SYDVKM. Trimming removed 4 bases from V and 10 bases from J, with 19 bases in between. In nucleotides, the CDR3 is TGTGCCAGCAGTTCACCGGGACGCGGGGTTGGAGCTTTCTTT. It yields the protein CASSSPGRGVGAFF.

The chain employs TRBV5-4 and TRBJ1-4; unclear D gene. Germline V gene data show CDR1 as SGHNT and CDR2 as YYREEE (reference sequence). Trimming removed 4 bases at V and 2 bases at J, with 18 bases between. The CDR3 is 17 residues long. As DNA, the CDR3 is TGTGCCAGCAGCCAAATTCCCGCGACGGCCACTAATGAAAAACTGTTTTTT. Translating it yields CASSQIPATATNEKLFF.

In its sample, this clonotype was seen a few times. CDR3 DNA: TGTGCCAGCAGTTGGGAAGCCGGGGAAAAACTGTTTTTT. It codes for CASSWEAGEKLFF. The rearrangement joins TRBV6-1 to TRBJ1-4; no reliable D call. Germline assignment: CDR1 MNHNS and CDR2 SASEGT. The ends were cut back, 5 bases at V and 8 bases at J, with 12 bases in the middle. The CDR3 runs 13 residues.

In the case of this clonotype: It may be a read error: a sequence one base away is much more abundant. The chain couples TRBV28 to TRBJ2-1, with TRBD1 matching over 7 bases. This CDR3 is 17 amino acids long. Germline CDR1 reads MDHEN; CDR2 reads SYDVKM. The CDR3 sequence: CGSSPQTGFASYNEQFF. The CDR3 region has the DNA TGTGGCAGCAGTCCCCAGACAGGGTTCGCGTCCTACAATGAGCAGTTCTTC.

This clonotype was observed many times. The rearrangement links TRBV2 to TRBJ1-4; 8 positions agree with TRBD1. The junction had 7 bases not matched to a gene; V was cut back by 6 bases and J by 7 bases. The CDR3 sequence is 14 residues long. The germline V gene encodes CDR1 SNHLY and CDR2 FYNNEI. CDR3 region: CASSPRGLGEKLFF. DNA for the CDR3: TGTGCCAGCAGCCCCAGGGGGCTAGGTGAAAAACTGTTTTTT.

There are many counts of this clonotype. V is TRBV29-1 and J is TRBJ2-3, with D possibly TRBD2 on 6 matching bases. Trimming pared 4 bases from V and 4 bases from J, leaving 6 bases between. The CDR3 is 11 amino acids. Germline lookup yields CDR1 SQVTM and CDR2 ANQGSEA. The CDR3 loop is CSVAGADTQYF. For the CDR3, the DNA is TGCAGCGTTGCGGGGGCAGATACGCAGTATTTT.

The table lists this clonotype with many counts. The rearrangement links TRBV19 to TRBJ1-5; 7 bases fit TRBD1. Germline V gene lookup returns CDR1 LNHDA and CDR2 SQIVND (reference sequence). Trimming at V came to 4 bases and at J to 6 bases, leaving 9 bases not matched to a gene. The CDR3 has 15 amino acids. The CDR3 reads CASSRTWDRSQPQHF. The CDR3 bases are TGTGCCAGTAGTAGGACGTGGGACAGATCTCAGCCCCAGCATTTT.

This chain uses TRBV5-1 with TRBJ2-5; tentative D call: TRBD1 (6 bases). The ends were cut back, 5 bases at V and 5 bases at J, with 16 bases in the middle. Germline values: CDR1 SGHRS, CDR2 YFSETQ. The CDR3 is 14 residues long. The CDR3 nucleotides are TGCGCCAGCAGTCTGGGGGCACTTCTGGAGACCCAGTACTTC. It encodes CASSLGALLETQYF. Full variable domain (missing parts from reference TRBV5-1 and TRBJ2-5): KAGVTQTPRYLIKTRGQQVTLSCSPISGHRSVSWYQQTPGQGLQFLFEYFSETQRNKGNFPGRFSGRQFSNSRSEMNVSTLELGDSALYLCASSLGALLETQYFGPGTRLLVL.

Ten or more counts support this clonotype. V is TRBV6-6 and J is TRBJ2-7, with TRBD2 identical over 15 bases. The V and J ends lost 0 bases and 4 bases, in that order; junction bases with no gene match: 1. The CDR3 is 16 residues long. In germline, CDR1 is MNHNY, CDR2 SVGAGI (reference sequence). CDR3 DNA sequence: TGTGCCAGCAGTTACTCCGGGACTAGCGGGGGGTACGAGCAGTACTTC. The encoded protein is CASSYSGTSGGYEQYF.

The sample holds a few counts of this clonotype. This chain links TRBV29-1 with TRBJ1-4; a possible D gene is TRBD1 (6 bases). Trimming took off 7 bases at V and 8 bases at J, with 17 bases between the two ends. CDR3 length: 13 residues. Per the germline V gene, CDR1 is SQVTM and CDR2 is ANQGSEA. The CDR3 region is CSARRGAGEKLFF. CDR3 DNA sequence: TGCAGCGCCCGAAGGGGGGCAGGAGAAAAACTGTTTTTT.